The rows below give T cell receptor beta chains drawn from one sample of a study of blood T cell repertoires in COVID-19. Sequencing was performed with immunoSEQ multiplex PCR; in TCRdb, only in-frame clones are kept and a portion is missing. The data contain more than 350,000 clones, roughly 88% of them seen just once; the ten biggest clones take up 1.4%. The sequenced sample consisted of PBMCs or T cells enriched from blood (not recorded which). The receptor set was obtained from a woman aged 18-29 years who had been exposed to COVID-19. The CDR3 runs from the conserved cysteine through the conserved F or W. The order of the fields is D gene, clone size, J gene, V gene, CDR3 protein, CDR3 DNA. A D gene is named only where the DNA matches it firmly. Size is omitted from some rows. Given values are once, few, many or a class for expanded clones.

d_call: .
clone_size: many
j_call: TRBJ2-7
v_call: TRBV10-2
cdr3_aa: CASSNTAPNEQYF
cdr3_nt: TGCGCCAGCAGCAACACAGCCCCTAACGAGCAGTACTTC

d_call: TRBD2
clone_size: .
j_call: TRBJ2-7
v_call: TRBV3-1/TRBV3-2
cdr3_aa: CASSTLAGDEQYF
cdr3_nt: TGTGCCAGCAGCACTCTAGCGGGAGACGAGCAGTACTTC

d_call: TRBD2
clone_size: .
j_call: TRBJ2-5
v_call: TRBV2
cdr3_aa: CASRERLAGGLSQETQYF
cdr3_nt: TGTGCCAGCAGAGAAAGACTAGCGGGAGGGCTGTCCCAAGAGACCCAGTACTTC

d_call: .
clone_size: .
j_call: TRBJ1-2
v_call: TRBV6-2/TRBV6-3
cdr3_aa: CASSSRPGTVELNGYTF
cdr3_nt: TGTGCCAGCAGTTCGAGACCCGGGACTGTGGAATTAAATGGCTACACCTTC

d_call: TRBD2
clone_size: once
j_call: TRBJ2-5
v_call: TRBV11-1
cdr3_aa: CASSLAPTSGQETQYF
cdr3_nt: TGTGCCAGCAGCTTAGCCCCCACTAGCGGACAAGAGACCCAGTACTTC

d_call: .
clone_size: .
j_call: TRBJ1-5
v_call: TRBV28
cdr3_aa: CASRQGGNQPQHF
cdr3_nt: TGTGCCAGCAGACAGGGCGGGAATCAGCCCCAGCATTTT

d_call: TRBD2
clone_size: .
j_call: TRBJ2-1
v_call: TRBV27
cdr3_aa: CASSTGLAGVNEQFF
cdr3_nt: TGTGCCAGCAGTACGGGACTAGCGGGTGTCAATGAGCAGTTCTTC

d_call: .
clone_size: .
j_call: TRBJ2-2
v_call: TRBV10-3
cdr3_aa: CAISEFGTSTGELFF
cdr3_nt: TGTGCCATCAGTGAGTTCGGGACAAGCACCGGGGAGCTGTTTTTT

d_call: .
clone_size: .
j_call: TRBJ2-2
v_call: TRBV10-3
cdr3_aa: CAISESAGTGELFF
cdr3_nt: TGTGCCATCAGTGAGTCCGCCGGGACCGGGGAGCTGTTTTTT

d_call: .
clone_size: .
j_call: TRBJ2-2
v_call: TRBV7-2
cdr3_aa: CASSFRTTGELFF
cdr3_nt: TGTGCCAGCAGCTTCAGAACCACCGGGGAGCTGTTTTTT

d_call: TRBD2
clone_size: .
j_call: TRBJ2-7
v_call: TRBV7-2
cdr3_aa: CASSSWGGRNEQYF
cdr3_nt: TGTGCCAGCAGCTCGTGGGGGGGAAGGAACGAGCAGTACTTC

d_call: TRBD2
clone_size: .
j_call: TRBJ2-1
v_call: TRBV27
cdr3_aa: CASGLAGYNEQFF
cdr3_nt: TGTGCCAGCGGACTAGCGGGTTACAATGAGCAGTTCTTC

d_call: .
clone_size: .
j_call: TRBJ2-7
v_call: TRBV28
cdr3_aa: CASRLLSGEQYF
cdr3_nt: TGTGCCAGCCGCCTTTTATCGGGGGAGCAGTACTTC

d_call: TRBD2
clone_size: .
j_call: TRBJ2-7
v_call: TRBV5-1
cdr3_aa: CASSLDSGGANSYEQYF
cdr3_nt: TGCGCCAGCAGCTTGGATAGCGGGGGGGCAAACTCCTACGAGCAGTACTTC

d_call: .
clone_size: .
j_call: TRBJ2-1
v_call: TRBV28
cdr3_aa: CATTDRGYNEQFF
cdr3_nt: TGTGCCACCACTGATAGAGGTTACAATGAGCAGTTCTTC

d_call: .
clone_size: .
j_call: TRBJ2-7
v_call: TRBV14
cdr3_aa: CASSQFPGNEQYF
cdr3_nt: TGTGCCAGCAGCCAATTTCCCGGGAACGAGCAGTACTTC

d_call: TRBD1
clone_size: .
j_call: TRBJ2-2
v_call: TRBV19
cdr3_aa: CASSDRGRGTGELFF
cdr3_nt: TGTGCCAGTAGCGACAGGGGTAGGGGGACCGGGGAGCTGTTTTTT

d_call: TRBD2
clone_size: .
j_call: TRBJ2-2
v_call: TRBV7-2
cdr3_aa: CASSSRGGSLAGELFF
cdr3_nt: TGTGCCAGCAGCTCCCGGGGAGGGTCCCTAGCCGGGGAGCTGTTTTTT

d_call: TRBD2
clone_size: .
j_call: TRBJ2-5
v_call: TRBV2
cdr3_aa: CASVGLAPGETQYF
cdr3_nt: TGTGCCAGCGTAGGACTAGCCCCAGGGGAGACCCAGTACTTC

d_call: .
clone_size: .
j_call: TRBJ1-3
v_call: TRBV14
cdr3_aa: CASSLYNSGNTIYF
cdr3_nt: TGTGCCAGCAGTCTTTATAACTCTGGAAACACCATATATTTT

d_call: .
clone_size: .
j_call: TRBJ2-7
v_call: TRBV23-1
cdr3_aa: CASSWEGGASVYEQYF
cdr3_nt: TGCGCCAGCAGTTGGGAGGGGGGGGCAAGTGTTTACGAGCAGTACTTC

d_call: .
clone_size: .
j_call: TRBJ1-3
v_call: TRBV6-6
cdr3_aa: CASSYSRGRGNTIYF
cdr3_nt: TGTGCCAGCAGTTACTCCCGGGGAAGGGGAAACACCATATATTTT

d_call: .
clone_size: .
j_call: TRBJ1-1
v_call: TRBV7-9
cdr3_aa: CASSPPTASISSTEAFF
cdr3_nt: TGTGCCAGCAGCCCCCCTACCGCATCGATATCGAGCACTGAAGCTTTCTTT

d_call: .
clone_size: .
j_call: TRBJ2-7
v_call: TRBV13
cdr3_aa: CASSFLGGRTPEQYF
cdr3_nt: TGTGCCAGCAGCTTCTTAGGGGGACGGACGCCCGAGCAGTACTTC

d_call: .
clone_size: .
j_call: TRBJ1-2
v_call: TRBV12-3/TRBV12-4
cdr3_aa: CASSLGQVYGYTF
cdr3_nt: TGTGCCAGCAGTTTAGGACAGGTCTATGGCTACACCTTC

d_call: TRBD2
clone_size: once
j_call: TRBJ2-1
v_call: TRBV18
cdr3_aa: CASSPTSGEYNEQFF
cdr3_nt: TGTGCCAGCTCCCCAACTAGCGGGGAATACAATGAGCAGTTCTTC

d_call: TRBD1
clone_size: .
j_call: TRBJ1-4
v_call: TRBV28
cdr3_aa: CAIGQVTNEKLFF
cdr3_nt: TGTGCCATAGGACAGGTGACTAATGAAAAACTGTTTTTT

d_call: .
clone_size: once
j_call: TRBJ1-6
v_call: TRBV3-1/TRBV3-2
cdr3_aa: CASSQDGLDSPLHF
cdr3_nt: TGTGCCAGCAGCCAAGACGGACTGGATTCACCCCTCCACTTT

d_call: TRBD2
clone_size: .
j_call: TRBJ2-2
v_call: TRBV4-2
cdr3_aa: CASSQEGLAKSGELFF
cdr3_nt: TGTGCCAGCAGCCAGGAAGGACTAGCGAAAAGCGGGGAGCTGTTTTTT

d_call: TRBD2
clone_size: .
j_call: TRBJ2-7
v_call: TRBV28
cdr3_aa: CASRQSSGRIYEQYF
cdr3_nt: TGTGCCAGCAGACAATCTAGCGGGAGGATCTACGAGCAGTACTTC

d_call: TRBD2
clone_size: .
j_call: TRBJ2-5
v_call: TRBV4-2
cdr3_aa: CASSPSGGSQETQYF
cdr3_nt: TGTGCCAGCAGCCCTAGCGGGGGGTCCCAAGAGACCCAGTACTTC

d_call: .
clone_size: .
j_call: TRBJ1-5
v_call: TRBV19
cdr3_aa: CASSIVASRSNQPQHF
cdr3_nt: TGTGCCAGTAGTATAGTAGCCAGCCGGAGCAATCAGCCCCAGCATTTT

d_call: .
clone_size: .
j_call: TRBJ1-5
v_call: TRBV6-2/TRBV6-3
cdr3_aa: CASSYDGNQPQHF
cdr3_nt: TGTGCCAGCAGTTACGACGGGAATCAGCCCCAGCATTTT

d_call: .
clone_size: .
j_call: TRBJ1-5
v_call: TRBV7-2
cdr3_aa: CASSTGPNQPQHF
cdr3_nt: TGTGCCAGCAGCACAGGCCCCAATCAGCCCCAGCATTTT

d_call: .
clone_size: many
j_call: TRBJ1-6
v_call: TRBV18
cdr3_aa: CASSPGEANSPLHF
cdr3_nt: TGTGCCAGCTCACCCGGAGAGGCTAATTCACCCCTCCACTTT

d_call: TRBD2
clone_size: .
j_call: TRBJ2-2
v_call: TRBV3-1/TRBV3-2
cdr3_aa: CASSQEEAGGLIGELFF
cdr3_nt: TGTGCCAGCAGCCAAGAGGAAGCGGGGGGCTTGATCGGGGAGCTGTTTTTT

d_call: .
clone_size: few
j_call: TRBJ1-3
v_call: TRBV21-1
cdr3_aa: CASSKWSYSDRGPNSGNTIYF
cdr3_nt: TGTGCCAGCAGCAAATGGTCATATTCGGACAGGGGACCTAACTCTGGAAACACCATATATTTT

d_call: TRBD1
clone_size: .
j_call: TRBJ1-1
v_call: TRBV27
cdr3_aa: CASRLSRDRGTEAFF
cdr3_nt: TGTGCCAGCAGACTGTCCCGGGACAGGGGCACTGAAGCTTTCTTT

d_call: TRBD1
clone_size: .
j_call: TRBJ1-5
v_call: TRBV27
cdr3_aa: CASRGQGSNQPQHF
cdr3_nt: TGTGCCAGCAGAGGACAGGGAAGCAATCAGCCCCAGCATTTT

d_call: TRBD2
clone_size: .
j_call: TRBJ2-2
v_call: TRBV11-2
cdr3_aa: CASSLLAGGRGGELFF
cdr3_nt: TGTGCCAGCAGCTTGCTAGCGGGAGGGCGAGGCGGGGAGCTGTTTTTT

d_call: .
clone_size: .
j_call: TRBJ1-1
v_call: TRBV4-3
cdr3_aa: CASSPYVGQMNTEAFF
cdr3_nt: TGCGCCAGCAGCCCCTACGTCGGACAAATGAACACTGAAGCTTTCTTT

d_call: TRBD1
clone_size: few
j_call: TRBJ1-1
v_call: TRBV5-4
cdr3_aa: CASSQSGTGGTEAFF
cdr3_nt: TGTGCCAGCAGCCAGTCCGGGACAGGGGGCACTGAAGCTTTCTTT

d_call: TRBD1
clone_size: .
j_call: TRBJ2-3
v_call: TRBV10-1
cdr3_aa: CASRRRQGAWTDTQYF
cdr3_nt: TGCGCCAGCAGAAGAAGACAGGGGGCGTGGACAGATACGCAGTATTTT

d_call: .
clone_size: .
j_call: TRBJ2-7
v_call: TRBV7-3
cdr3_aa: CASSSVPGHIYEQYF
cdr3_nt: TGTGCCAGCAGCTCCGTTCCGGGACACATTTACGAGCAGTACTTC

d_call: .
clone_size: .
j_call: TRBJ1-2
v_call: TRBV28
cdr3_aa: CASSLAASYGYTF
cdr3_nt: TGTGCCAGCAGTTTGGCAGCGTCCTATGGCTACACCTTC

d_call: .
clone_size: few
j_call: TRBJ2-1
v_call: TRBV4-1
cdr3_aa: CASSQDNVVFQFF
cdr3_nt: TGCGCCAGCAGCCAAGATAATGTTGTGTTCCAGTTCTTC